Listed here are 15 T cell receptor beta chains from one sample, sequenced in a study of OX40 agonist ivuxolimab in advanced cancers. Profiling relied on immunoSEQ multiplex PCR, and the TCRdb table lists in-frame clones only, not all of them. The sample lists approximately 84,000 clones, around nine tenths occurring once. The sequencing used CD4+ or CD8+ T cells sorted from blood, collected in a trial of the OX40 agonist ivuxolimab. These receptors were taken from an adult with an advanced solid tumor such as melanoma, head and neck, liver or kidney cancer.

J is TRBJ1-5 and V is TRBV19; the D gene is possibly TRBD1 (5 bases). The V end lost 10 bases, the J end lost 3 bases, and 10 bases lay between the germline ends. This CDR3 region has 12 residues. Germline loops: CDR1 LNHDA, CDR2 SQIVND (reference sequence). CDR3 protein: CATQGTNQPQHF. In DNA form, the CDR3 reads TGTGCCACCCAGGGCACCAATCAGCCCCAGCATTTT.

This rearrangement joins TRBV7-2 to TRBJ2-5; D gene uncertain. CDR1 is SGHTA and CDR2 is FQGNSA in the germline V gene. V was clipped by 3 bases and J by 5 bases, with 10 bases between them. The CDR3 runs to 13 residues. The CDR3 DNA is TGTGCCAGCAGCTTTCAAGTTGAGGAGACCCAGTACTTC. This codes for CASSFQVEETQYF.

This clone appeared once. The chain combines TRBV28 with TRBJ2-1; TRBD1 agrees at 8 bases. Germline V gives CDR1 MDHEN, CDR2 SYDVKM. The CDR3 consists of 15 residues. V shed 6 bases and J 4 bases; nucleotides not matched to a gene: 8. The CDR3 here is CASRYARGPYNEQFF. DNA for the CDR3: TGTGCCAGCAGGTATGCCAGGGGGCCATACAATGAGCAGTTCTTC.

V usage is TRBV5-6 and J usage is TRBJ2-7; 9 bases agree with TRBD2. The ends lost 6 bases at V and 1 base at J; junction bases unmatched: 11. Germline lookup yields CDR1 SGHDT and CDR2 YYEEEE. This CDR3 has 16 amino acids. CDR3: CASIPGYSGRSYEQYF. CDR3 DNA: TGTGCCAGCATTCCGGGGTATAGCGGGAGATCCTACGAGCAGTACTTC.

This sequence joins TRBV7-9 and TRBJ1-2, with D perhaps TRBD1 (5 bases). Between the trimmed V and J ends, which lost 4 bases and 7 bases, there was a span of 19 bases. CDR3 size: 15 residues. Looked up from germline, CDR1 is SEHNR and CDR2 is FQNEAQ (reference sequence). The chain's CDR3 is CASSSRTRGALGYTF. The CDR3 DNA reads TGTGCCAGCAGCTCCCGGACGCGAGGGGCGCTTGGCTACACCTTC.

The V call is TRBV28, the J call TRBJ2-7; 7 nucleotides align to TRBD1. The junction had 13 bases not matched to a gene; V was cut back by 8 bases and J by 3 bases. CDR1 is MDHEN and CDR2 is SYDVKM in the germline V gene. The CDR3 consists of 15 residues. This CDR3 is CASSISGTAFYEQYF. The CDR3 DNA follows: TGTGCCAGCTCAATCTCCGGGACAGCCTTCTACGAGCAGTACTTC.

The V gene is TRBV4-1, the J gene TRBJ2-3; 12 nucleotides align to TRBD2. V shed 3 bases and J 4 bases; nucleotides not matched to a gene: 5. Germline assignment: CDR1 MGHRA and CDR2 YSYEKL. The CDR3 consists of 16 residues. CDR3 nucleotide sequence: TGCGCCAGCAGCCAGGCTAGACTAGCGGGGGCAGATACGCAGTATTTT. It specifies CASSQARLAGADTQYF.

V gene TRBV7-8 combines with J gene TRBJ1-2; 7 bases line up with TRBD1. J was trimmed by 4 bases and V by 7 bases; bases with no gene match: 6. This CDR3 is built from 13 residues. The germline V gene has CDR1 SGHVS and CDR2 FQNEAQ. This CDR3 reads CASTDRAGYGYTF. The CDR3 region has the DNA TGTGCCAGCACCGACAGGGCGGGCTATGGCTACACCTTC.

V is TRBV27 and J is TRBJ2-1; 9 bases map to TRBD2. The V segment lost 4 bases and the J segment 0 bases; nucleotides outside the gene matches: 4. Per the germline V gene, CDR1 is MNHEY and CDR2 is SMNVEV (reference sequence). There are 16 residues in the CDR3. This CDR3 is CASSYISGSSYNEQFF. The CDR3 DNA sequence: TGTGCCAGCAGTTATATTAGCGGGAGCTCCTACAATGAGCAGTTCTTC.

CDR3 nucleotides: TGTGCCAGCAGCCTAGGCCAGGGGGCTGAAAAACTGTTTTTT. This sequence encodes CASSLGQGAEKLFF. The chain recombines TRBV5-6 with TRBJ1-4; 8 bases agree with TRBD1. CDR3 size: 14 residues. V shed 4 bases and J 7 bases; nucleotides not matched to a gene: 6. CDR1 SGHDT and CDR2 YYEEEE come from the germline V gene.

In regard to this clone: A junction boundary mismatches the germline segment, possibly from a read error. The chain recombines TRBV5-4 with TRBJ2-1, with TRBD1 matching 9 bases. This CDR3 contains 14 residues. Germline V gene sequence: CDR1 SGHNT, CDR2 YYREEE (reference sequence). The DNA for the CDR3 is TGTGCCAGCAGTTTGGACAGGGGAAACAATGAGCAGTTCTTC. Translating gives CASSLDRGNNEQFF.

V usage is TRBV27 and J usage is TRBJ1-6, with no clear D. Trimming left V 0 bases short and J 8 bases short, with 11 bases between. Germline-derived CDR1 and CDR2 are MNHEY and SMNVEV (reference sequence). The CDR3 length is 15 residues. The CDR3 protein is CASSLSYPRYSPLHF. CDR3 in DNA: TGTGCCAGCAGTTTATCGTACCCACGATATTCACCCCTCCACTTT.

The chain couples TRBV7-3 to TRBJ2-5; possibly TRBD1 for D (6 bases). With 5 bases removed from V and 0 bases from J, the gap between germline ends came to 19 bases. This CDR3 is 17 amino acids long. Germline V gene sequence: CDR1 SGHTA, CDR2 FQGTGA. CDR3 DNA sequence: TGTGCCAGCAGCCTGTCGCCAGGGGACCCGTACCAAGAGACCCAGTACTTC. Translated, it gives CASSLSPGDPYQETQYF.

The rearrangement joins TRBV5-1 to TRBJ1-2; 10 bases fit TRBD1. Germline V gives CDR1 SGHRS, CDR2 YFSETQ. The CDR3 is 14 residues long. V lost 7 bases and J lost 6; bases outside the gene matches: 9. CDR3 bases: TGCGCCAGCCGACCGGGACAGGGGACCCATGGCTACACCTTC. It translates to CASRPGQGTHGYTF.

The chain joins TRBV6-1 to TRBJ2-5; D possibly matches TRBD1 or TRBD2 (5 bases each). CDR3 length: 14 residues. The germline V and J ends were trimmed by 6 bases and 5 bases, with 16 bases remaining between them. Germline assignment: CDR1 MNHNS and CDR2 SASEGT. The CDR3 bases are TGTGCCAGCAGCCGGGACCCGGGCCTGGAGACCCAGTACTTC. The encoded protein is CASSRDPGLETQYF.